This TCR beta chain stems from a study of T cell changes during pregnancy in multiple sclerosis. Profiled with immunoSEQ multiplex PCR; TCRdb holds only in-frame clones, not every one. The repertoire holds 88,000 or so clones, with 90% to 95% as singletons. The CDR3 totals 15 residues. CDR1 is MNHNS, CDR2 SASEGT, per germline. The germline V and J ends were trimmed by 3 bases and 4 bases, with 13 bases remaining between them. This sample comprised peripheral blood, obtained before pregnancy. This clonotype originated in a female donor with multiple sclerosis, enrolled in a pregnancy study. The chain employs TRBV6-1 and TRBJ1-5; D call uncertain. The CDR3 region is CASSDRVALNQPQHF. The CDR3 nucleotides are TGTGCCAGCAGTGACCGTGTGGCCTTGAATCAGCCCCAGCATTTT.